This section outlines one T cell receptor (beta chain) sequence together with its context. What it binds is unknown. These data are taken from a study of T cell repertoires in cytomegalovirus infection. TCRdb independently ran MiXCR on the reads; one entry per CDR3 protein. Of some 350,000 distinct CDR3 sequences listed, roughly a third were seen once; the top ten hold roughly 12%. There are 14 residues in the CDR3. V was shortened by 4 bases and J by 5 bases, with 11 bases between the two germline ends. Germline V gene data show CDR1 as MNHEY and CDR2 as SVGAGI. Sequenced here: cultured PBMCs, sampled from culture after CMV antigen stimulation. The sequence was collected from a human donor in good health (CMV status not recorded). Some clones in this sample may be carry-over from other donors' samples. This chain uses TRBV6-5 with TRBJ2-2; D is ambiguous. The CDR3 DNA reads TGTGCCAGCAGTTCGCCCGGTGAAACCGGGGAGCTGTTTTTT. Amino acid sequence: CASSSPGETGELFF.